The subject of this entry is one T cell receptor (beta chain). This clonotype was detected many times. Which antigen it targets is not known. It has no much larger one-base neighbor in the sample; base qualities were not kept. Taken with the paper, the label for time point translates to: before trial treatment. The donors came from RACIN, which was a single-arm phase I dose-escalation trial that paired nivolumab and ipilimumab with aspirin, low-dose cyclophosphamide and low-dose radiotherapy. Eligible patients had advanced, TIL-negative solid tumors. These reads were obtained on an Illumina HiSeq 2500. Superscript III and a set of TRAV- and TRBV-specific primers were used to synthesize first-strand cDNA, so that both TCRalpha and TCRbeta chains were covered. A roughly 22-cycle PCR with Phusion amplified the TCRs, pairing a constant-region primer with the adapter that was attached to the V primers. The isolated mRNA was amplified using the MessageAmp II aRNA Amplification Kit, with in vitro transcription performed for 15 to 20 hours at 37 degrees C. mRNA for TCR sequencing was isolated with the Dynabeads mRNA DIRECT Purification Kit. Indexed Illumina adapters were added in a second Phusion PCR of 25 cycles, after which AMPure XP beads were used to purify the products. In the original analysis: Using custom Perl scripts, TCR sequences encoding the same protein were pooled, out-of-frame sequences were removed, and the abundance of each clonotype was computed. Any TCR sequence supported by only a single read was excluded from analysis. Repertoire metrics included Shannon entropy, Gini index, clonality, richness, and frequency of TCRs shared between repertoires. TCRdb redid the processing of the public reads, applying fastp at Q25 and MiXCR, and retained in-frame beta chains. Entries that share a CDR3 protein sequence are merged under the most common genes and DNA. It is TCRdb's table, rather than the study itself, that gives the V and J calls and clone size. This sample has approximately 90,000 distinct CDR3 sequences in its table, and 18% of those were observed once. The ten largest clonotypes hold 2.8% of the sample.

In the germline V gene, CDR1 corresponds to SNHLY and CDR2 to FYNNEI. Taken from cysteine to phenylalanine, the CDR3 has 15 residues. Kept here is only the CDR3 DNA, which spans 45 bases and is read in frame from base 1. V gives up 3 bases and J gives up 5 bases, and the segment between their germline ends measures 13 bases. These data belong to a study of low-dose radiotherapy and immunotherapy resistance in tumors (dated by TCRdb to between 2020 and 2023). Notes on the research overall: Patients in Cohort 1 were given 0.5 Gy per fraction every 2 weeks, and the prescribed total PTV dose was 6.5 Gy. No randomization into treatment groups was done for the people taking part in the trial. For Cohort 2, the dose was 1 Gy per fraction given every two weeks, adding up to 13 Gy in total across 26 weeks. Eight patients were included in the translational analysis, namely three from the first dose cohort plus the first five from the second dose cohort. Cyclophosphamide 200 mg/m2 was given intravenously every two weeks, one day before each radiation and immunotherapy administration. Nivolumab and ipilimumab were both given intravenously, with nivolumab at a 240 mg flat dose every two weeks and ipilimumab at 1 mg/kg every six weeks. Starting on cycle 1 day 1, patients took 300 mg of aspirin by mouth once daily for four cycles.

This clonotype was obtained from a male donor with prostate cancer. Here the chain combines TRBV2 and TRBJ2-2, with no D gene named confidently. Sequencing was performed on PBMCs, taken before treatment. The CDR3 corresponds to CASSDSGQGTGELFF. The nucleotides read TGTGCCAGCAGTGATTCGGGCCAAGGAACCGGGGAGCTGTTTTTT.